The 16 T cell receptor beta chains given below trace back to one sample, sequenced in a study of human T cells and chemical hapten exposure. The time point is: patch test 1, 2 weeks after DPC sensitization. Treatment indicated: therapeutic diphenylcyclopropenone sensitization with weekly scalp DPC. From the RACE reads, TCRdb called clonotypes with MiXCR, one entry per CDR3 protein. This sample has some 340,000 distinct CDR3 sequences; 6% to 8.5% occur once, and the top ten carry approximately 8%. The sample in question was whole blood, obtained in connection with sensitization to the hapten diphenylcyclopropenone (DPC). All receptors derive from a woman aged 18-35 years with alopecia areata. Some clones in this sample may be carry-over from other donors' samples.

The V and J genes are TRBV25-1 and TRBJ2-7, with D perhaps being TRBD1 or TRBD2 (5 bases each). Per germline, CDR1 MGHDK and CDR2 SYGVNS. CDR3 length equals 14 residues. V lost 5 bases, J lost 5 bases, and 16 bases lay in between. CDR3 nucleotide sequence: TGTGCCAGCAGTCTTGGGCAGGGACCCAACGAGCAGTACTTC. This gives the protein CASSLGQGPNEQYF.

The V call is TRBV6-5, the J call TRBJ1-2, with a weak D call TRBD1 (5 bases). The CDR3 spans 14 residues. The V end was cut by 6 bases, the J end by 2 bases, with 13 bases between. The germline V gene encodes CDR1 MNHEY and CDR2 SVGAGI. In DNA, the CDR3 is TGTGCCAGCAGGGCGGGACGGATGAACTATGGCTACACCTTC. It codes for CASRAGRMNYGYTF.

In its sample, this clonotype was seen many times. This chain connects TRBV7-6 to TRBJ1-4; D gene unclear. Germline values: CDR1 SGHVS, CDR2 FNYEAQ. The CDR3 runs to 15 residues. V lost 0 bases, J lost 5 bases, and 10 bases lay in between. In DNA, the CDR3 is TGTGCCAGCAGCTTAGCTCGGACGCCGAATGAAAAACTGTTTTTT. Its protein is CASSLARTPNEKLFF.

In this sample, this clonotype turned up many times. The rearrangement links TRBV5-1 to TRBJ2-3; D is ambiguous. Germline CDR1 SGHRS, CDR2 YFSETQ. The V gene lost 0 bases and the J gene lost 6 bases, with 8 bases spanning the gap. The CDR3 is 13 amino acids. This CDR3 is CASSLGNPDTQYF. DNA of the CDR3: TGCGCCAGCAGCTTGGGCAACCCGGATACGCAGTATTTT.

The chain couples TRBV4-3 to TRBJ1-3; D gene ambiguous. The CDR3 spans 13 residues. Germline assignment: CDR1 LGHNA and CDR2 YSLEER. V lost 0 bases and J 4 bases, leaving 4 bases between the germline ends. CDR3: CASSQDPGNTIYF. The CDR3 bases are TGCGCCAGCAGCCAAGATCCCGGAAACACCATATATTTT.

This clonotype has a handful of counts. This chain joins TRBV6-2 or TRBV6-3 and TRBJ1-4, with 9 bases aligning to TRBD1. From germline, CDR1 is MNHEY and CDR2 SVGEGT. This CDR3 spans 14 amino acids. V dropped 7 bases and J dropped 7; count of bases not matched to a gene: 7. CDR3 nucleotide sequence: TGTGCCAGCACCAAGGACAGGGGAGGTGAAAAACTGTTTTTT. It codes for CASTKDRGGEKLFF.

This clonotype was found many times. This rearrangement joins TRBV6-5 to TRBJ2-6; D possibly matches TRBD1 or TRBD2 (7 bases each). The CDR3 is 14 amino acids. The germline V and J ends were trimmed by 8 bases and 4 bases, with 12 bases remaining between them. CDR1 is MNHEY, CDR2 SVGAGI, per germline. The DNA of the CDR3 is TGTGCCAGCCAGGGGGGGCCCGGGGCCAACGTCCTGACTTTC. This sequence encodes CASQGGPGANVLTF.

There are a few counts of this clonotype. The V call is TRBV20-1, the J call TRBJ2-2; D is tentatively TRBD1 or TRBD2 (5 bases each). CDR1 and CDR2 from the germline V gene are DFQATT and SNEGSKA (reference sequence). The CDR3 runs 15 residues. V was cut by 6 bases and J by 0 bases, with 14 bases left in between. For the CDR3, the DNA is TGCAGTGCCCTACGAGGGGAAGCGAACACCGGGGAGCTGTTTTTT. It is translated as CSALRGEANTGELFF.

The chain recombines TRBV18 with TRBJ1-1; D is ambiguous. Germline-derived CDR1 and CDR2 are KGHSH and LQKENI. There are 15 residues in the CDR3. Between the trimmed V and J ends, which lost 3 bases and 0 bases, there was a span of 11 bases. CDR3: CASSPERVVNTEAFF. DNA for the CDR3: TGTGCCAGCTCACCCGAGAGGGTGGTGAACACTGAAGCTTTCTTT.

The chain employs TRBV5-1 and TRBJ2-7; no clear D gene. V shed 2 bases and J shed 4 bases, with 16 bases lying between them. The CDR3 is made up of 15 amino acids. Germline V gene data show CDR1 as SGHRS and CDR2 as YFSETQ. Written as DNA, the CDR3 is TGCGCCAGCAGCTTTGACCGTATAGATTTTTACGAGCAGTACTTC. This encodes CASSFDRIDFYEQYF.

This clonotype was observed at least ten times. The chain employs TRBV6-4 and TRBJ1-5; D is ambiguous. Germline-derived CDR1 and CDR2 are MRHNA and SNTAGT. Deletions cut 2 bases from V and 1 base from J, with 6 bases between. The CDR3 has 14 residues. The CDR3, as DNA: TGTGCCAGCAGTGACAGGGTCAGCAATCAGCCCCAGCATTTT. Encoded protein: CASSDRVSNQPQHF.

CDR3 residues: CASSMESGGDWQYF. The CDR3 coding sequence is TGCGCCAGCAGCATGGAGAGCGGAGGGGACTGGCAGTACTTC. The chain couples TRBV5-1 to TRBJ2-7; D possibly corresponds to TRBD2 (6 bases). Trimming cost V 4 bases and J 9 bases, with 20 bases left between them. Germline V lookup: CDR1 SGHRS, CDR2 YFSETQ. The CDR3 spans 14 residues.

The chain employs TRBV6-5 and TRBJ1-6, with D perhaps TRBD1 (6 bases). Germline V gives CDR1 MNHEY, CDR2 SVGAGI. The CDR3 totals 16 residues. V dropped 2 bases and J dropped 9 bases, with 17 bases sitting between them. The DNA of the CDR3 is TGTGCCAGCAGTTACGAAAACAGGGCGGAGGCTTCACCCCTCCACTTT. It specifies CASSYENRAEASPLHF.

This clonotype showed up just a few times. The chain is built from TRBV6-6 and TRBJ1-1; 9 nucleotides align to TRBD1. Trimming took 6 bases from V and 5 from J; bases not matched to a gene: 13. The CDR3 consists of 16 residues. Germline V CDR1 and CDR2: MNHNY, SVGAGI (reference sequence). CDR3: CASRDGQGSLRTEAFF. The CDR3 bases are TGTGCCAGCAGAGATGGACAGGGGAGCTTACGGACTGAAGCTTTCTTT.

This clonotype was counted ten times or more. The chain is built from TRBV28 and TRBJ1-2; D is unclear. CDR1 and CDR2 from the germline V gene are MDHEN and SYDVKM. V was cut by 1 base and J by 8 bases, with 11 bases left in between. The CDR3 spans 13 residues. The CDR3 protein is CASSLFRGYGYTF. DNA for the CDR3: TGTGCCAGCAGTTTATTCCGGGGATACGGCTACACCTTC.

This clonotype was detected ten times or more. The chain employs TRBV5-1 and TRBJ2-6; TRBD2 is a possible D gene (7 bases). V was shortened by 0 bases and J by 7 bases, with 11 bases between the two germline ends. The CDR3 runs to 15 residues. Germline V gives CDR1 SGHRS, CDR2 YFSETQ. Here the CDR3 DNA reads TGCGCCAGCAGCTTGGAGGGGGGGAACGCCAACGTCCTGACTTTC. Its translation: CASSLEGGNANVLTF.